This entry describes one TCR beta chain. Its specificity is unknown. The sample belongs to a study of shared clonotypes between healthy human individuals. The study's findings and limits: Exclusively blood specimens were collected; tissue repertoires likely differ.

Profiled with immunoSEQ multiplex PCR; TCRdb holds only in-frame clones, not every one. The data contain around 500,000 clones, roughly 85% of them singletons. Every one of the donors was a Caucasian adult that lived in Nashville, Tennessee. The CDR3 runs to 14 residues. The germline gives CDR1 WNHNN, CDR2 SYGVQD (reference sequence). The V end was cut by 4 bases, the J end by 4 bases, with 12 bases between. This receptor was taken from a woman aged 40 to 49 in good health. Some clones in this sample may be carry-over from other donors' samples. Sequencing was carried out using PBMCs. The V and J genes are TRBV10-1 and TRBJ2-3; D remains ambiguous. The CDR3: CASSVRNRADTQYF. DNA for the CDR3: TGCGCCAGCAGTGTGCGGAATCGGGCAGATACGCAGTATTTT.